Here is one T cell receptor (beta chain) with its context. The data belong to a study of CD8 T cells in Susac syndrome. The length of the CDR3 is 16 residues. CDR1 is DFQATT, CDR2 SNEGSKA, per germline (reference sequence). V was cut by 5 bases and J by 0 bases, with 17 bases left in between. TEMRA cells were FACS-enriched, with CD8+ and CD4+ T cells isolated negatively. Roughly 0.45 to 1 ug RNA was reverse transcribed with random hexamers. Multiplex immunoSEQ PCR targeted 54 Vbeta and 13 Jbeta TCR beta segments. TCRdb processed the immunoSEQ multiplex PCR reads anew with MiXCR; each CDR3 protein has one entry. Of some 190,000 distinct CDR3 sequences in the sample, around 95% were seen once.

This TCR was sampled from a human donor with multiple sclerosis. This rearrangement joins TRBV20-1 to TRBJ2-1; TRBD2 is a possible D gene (7 bases). The specimen was CD4+ T cells from PBMCs. CDR3 in DNA: TGCAGTGCTGGGTCGCTAGCGGACAGCTCCTACAATGAGCAGTTCTTC. Its protein is CSAGSLADSSYNEQFF.